This paragraph reports one T cell receptor (beta chain). Its cognate antigen is unknown. This table comes from immunoSEQ multiplex PCR, and its TCRdb copy is limited to in-frame clones, with some not included. The table has about 120,000 clones, around nine tenths seen once; the top ten hold less than 15%. The sample belongs to a study of T cell responses to AZD1222 COVID-19 vaccine. Study context: Second-dose schedules of about 4 or about 12 weeks were combined.

Study-wide findings and caveats: Clonal diversity may have been underestimated, and the donors were mostly white British, with more females than males. When two AZD1222 doses had been given, Spike-specific TCR breadth and depth rose.

The CDR3 runs to 15 residues. Germline values: CDR1 KGHDR, CDR2 SFDVKD. V was clipped by 4 bases and J by 0 bases, with 8 bases between them. The TCR comes from an adult in good health. Material: peripheral blood, obtained on day 0 of AZD1222 vaccination. The chain carries TRBV24-1 and TRBJ2-2, with D maybe TRBD2 (5 bases). Here the CDR3 DNA reads TGTGCCACCAGTGACCCCGGGACGAACACCGGGGAGCTGTTTTTT. Translation: CATSDPGTNTGELFF.